Listed below are T cell receptor beta chains from one sample, sequenced in a study of T cell responses to AZD1222 COVID-19 vaccine. Repertoires were generated with immunoSEQ multiplex PCR, while TCRdb's copy carries only in-frame clones and drops some. This table has about 180,000 clones, about 91% appearing once. The source was peripheral blood, collected on day 0 of AZD1222 vaccination. The receptors originated from an adult in good health. Each CDR3 is given with its conserved first and last residue. D genes are given only for firm matches. Clone size is given for some rows only: seen once, a few or many times, or a class if the clone is expanded.

v_gene	abundance	j_gene	d_gene	CDR3aa	CDR3nt
TRBV20-1	-	TRBJ2-7	-	CSATELGPPVDEQYF	TGCAGTGCTACTGAACTCGGGCCCCCTGTGGACGAGCAGTACTTC
TRBV12-3/TRBV12-4	-	TRBJ2-1	-	CASGEGVKNEQFF	TGTGCCAGCGGAGAGGGAGTTAAAAATGAGCAGTTCTTC
TRBV9	-	TRBJ2-1	TRBD1	CASSTPGTGVPASSYNEQFF	TGTGCCAGCAGCACCCCCGGGACAGGGGTCCCGGCCAGCTCCTACAATGAGCAGTTCTTC
TRBV24-1	few	TRBJ2-5	-	CATSDVQTQYF	TGTGCCACCAGTGATGTTCAGACCCAGTACTTC
TRBV6-5	-	TRBJ1-2	-	CASSRGRHYGYTF	TGTGCCAGCAGTCGGGGACGTCACTATGGCTACACCTTC
TRBV4-1	-	TRBJ2-7	TRBD1	CASSHPTGTGGYEQYF	TGCGCCAGCAGCCACCCCACCGGGACAGGGGGCTACGAGCAGTACTTC
TRBV14	-	TRBJ1-1	-	CASSQGFRVPFRENTEAFF	TGTGCCAGCAGCCAAGGTTTTAGGGTACCATTTCGGGAGAACACTGAAGCTTTCTTT
TRBV6-1	-	TRBJ2-7	TRBD2	CASSEVLAGGQDEQYF	TGTGCCAGCAGTGAAGTCCTAGCGGGAGGGCAAGACGAGCAGTACTTC
TRBV7-9	once	TRBJ2-5	TRBD2	CASSFLEGGKQETQYF	TGTGCCAGCAGTTTCTTGGAGGGAGGGAAACAAGAGACCCAGTACTTC
TRBV11-3	-	TRBJ2-7	TRBD1	CASSLLSGTGGAEQYF	TGTGCCAGCAGCTTGCTGAGTGGGACAGGGGGTGCCGAGCAGTACTTC
TRBV9	-	TRBJ1-1	TRBD1	CASSHRWGAGGDRDLNTEAFF	TGTGCCAGCAGCCACAGGTGGGGGGCAGGGGGCGATCGTGACCTGAACACTGAAGCTTTCTTT
TRBV10-3	-	TRBJ1-1	-	CAIKAGGGTEAFF	TGTGCCATCAAGGCGGGAGGGGGCACTGAAGCTTTCTTT
TRBV15	-	TRBJ2-3	-	CATSGYSGTDTQYF	TGTGCCACCAGCGGGTATTCGGGCACAGATACGCAGTATTTT
TRBV7-2	-	TRBJ2-2	-	CASSPELDKPSGELFF	TGTGCCAGCAGCCCAGAACTGGACAAGCCGTCCGGGGAGCTGTTTTTT
TRBV11-2	-	TRBJ1-5	-	CASSLGGEYQPQHF	TGTGCCAGCAGCTTAGGAGGGGAATATCAGCCCCAGCATTTT
TRBV7-2	-	TRBJ2-7	TRBD1	CASRDGQGGTYEQYF	TGTGCCAGCAGAGACGGACAGGGGGGGACCTACGAGCAGTACTTC
TRBV25-1	-	TRBJ1-2	-	CATRTGTVRNYGYTF	TGTGCCACCCGGACCGGGACCGTCCGTAACTATGGCTACACCTTC
TRBV13	-	TRBJ2-3	-	CASSLGKGWSDTQYF	TGTGCCAGCAGCTTAGGAAAGGGTTGGTCAGATACGCAGTATTTT
TRBV30	-	TRBJ1-1	-	CAWSHRDWAFF	TGTGCCTGGAGTCACCGGGATTGGGCTTTCTTT
TRBV9	-	TRBJ1-6	TRBD1	CASSAPQGANSPLHF	TGTGCCAGCAGCGCCCCACAGGGGGCGAACTCACCCCTCCACTTT
TRBV4-3	once	TRBJ1-1	-	CASSQKQGTEAFF	TGCGCCAGCAGCCAGAAGCAGGGCACTGAAGCTTTCTTT
TRBV27	-	TRBJ2-3	-	CASRGTGRITDTQYF	TGTGCCAGCAGGGGTACGGGCAGGATCACAGATACGCAGTATTTT
TRBV5-5	-	TRBJ2-2	-	CASTLTPSPNTGELFF	TGTGCCAGCACATTGACCCCCTCCCCAAACACCGGGGAGCTGTTTTTT
TRBV19	-	TRBJ1-2	TRBD1	CASGTGIRGDGYTF	TGTGCCAGCGGGACAGGGATTAGAGGAGATGGCTACACCTTC
TRBV10-2	-	TRBJ2-5	-	CASAERKETQYF	TGCGCCAGCGCGGAGAGGAAAGAGACCCAGTACTTC
TRBV2	-	TRBJ2-7	-	CASQMGHTYEQYF	TGTGCCAGCCAAATGGGACACACCTACGAGCAGTACTTC
TRBV14	-	TRBJ2-1	-	CASSQELYNEQFF	TGTGCCAGCAGCCAAGAGCTCTACAATGAGCAGTTCTTC
TRBV29-1	-	TRBJ2-3	-	CSVEGYPRGDTQYF	TGCAGCGTTGAGGGCTACCCGAGAGGGGATACGCAGTATTTT
TRBV19	-	TRBJ2-2	-	CASRLAGTGELFF	TGTGCCAGTCGCCTCGCGGGGACCGGGGAGCTGTTTTTT
TRBV27	-	TRBJ1-5	-	CASSFGGYSNQPQHF	TGTGCCAGCAGTTTTGGCGGCTATAGCAATCAGCCCCAGCATTTT
TRBV7-2	-	TRBJ1-5	-	CASRSFSNQPQHF	TGTGCCAGCAGATCATTTAGCAATCAGCCCCAGCATTTT
TRBV19	-	TRBJ1-4	-	CASSKAELNEKLFF	TGTGCCAGTAGTAAAGCAGAGCTAAATGAAAAACTGTTTTTT
TRBV30	-	TRBJ1-6	-	CAWSDGLGSPLHF	TGTGCCTGGAGCGACGGGTTGGGTTCACCCCTCCACTTT
TRBV19	-	TRBJ1-2	-	CASSIGRIFGYTF	TGTGCCAGTAGTATAGGACGGATCTTTGGCTACACCTTC
TRBV24-1	few	TRBJ2-5	-	CATSAKVKGAQETQYF	TGTGCCACCAGTGCGAAGGTCAAGGGAGCGCAAGAGACCCAGTACTTC
TRBV27	-	TRBJ1-4	-	CASSPTPFANEKLFF	TGTGCCAGCAGCCCAACCCCCTTCGCTAATGAAAAACTGTTTTTT
TRBV27	-	TRBJ1-2	-	CASSLRAGLVNGYTF	TGTGCCAGCAGTTTAAGGGCGGGGTTAGTCAATGGCTACACCTTC